This T cell receptor beta chain was recorded in a study of regulatory T cells in long-lasting Graves disease. In the study overall: Disease was considered persistent Graves' disease after over 5 years of antithyroid drugs (with positive TSH receptor antibodies). General study points: Limited samples may have lowered accuracy.

This clonotype was picked up many times. Its antigen is not identified. Both iRepertoire HTBI primers and Arm-PCR of CDR3 regions were used to build the TCR beta libraries. One entry per CDR3 protein results from TCRdb running MiXCR on the multiplex PCR reads. The sample consists of some 370,000 distinct CDR3 sequences, roughly 20% of them appearing once. The J segment lost 2 bases and the V segment lost 6 bases, leaving 3 bases of the junction unmatched. CDR3 length equals 15 residues. The germline gives CDR1 MNHNS, CDR2 SASEGT. Sample time point: persistent/refractory GD, antithyroid drugs over 5 years with positive TRAb. Extracted PBMC RNA gave rise to the TCR library.

The material sequenced was peripheral blood mononuclear cells (PBMCs), taken when the disease was refractory, from a patient treated with antithyroid drugs. The source of this sequence is a woman between 35 and 50 years old with Graves disease. The chain links TRBV6-1 to TRBJ2-7; TRBD2 matches 14 bases. CDR3 bases: TGTGCCAGCAGGACGGGACTAGCGGGGGCCTACGAGCAGTACTTC. Amino acids: CASRTGLAGAYEQYF.